The 23 T cell receptor beta chains below were found in one sample sequenced in a study of identical twins. TCRdb recomputed calls from the 5' RACE reads with MiXCR, one row per CDR3 protein. The data show about 260,000 distinct CDR3 sequences, with around 6.6% seen just once and about 3.6% held by the top ten. In addition, the sample was reused for a study of yellow fever vaccine responses in identical twins.

Sequencing input: memory (CD45RO+) T cells sorted from blood. All receptors come from a young woman in good health.

Only a few counts were recorded for this clonotype. The chain employs TRBV20-1 and TRBJ1-2, with D hard to call. V lost 3 bases to trimming and J lost 6 bases, with 5 bases between them. The CDR3 loop spans 10 amino acids. CDR1 is DFQATT, CDR2 SNEGSKA, per germline (reference sequence). This CDR3 reads CSASSDGYTF. DNA of the CDR3: TGCAGTGCTAGCAGCGATGGCTACACCTTC.

This clonotype has only a few counts. CDR3 region: CASTLDSASVYNEQFF. The CDR3 bases are TGTGCCAGCACCCTAGACTCCGCAAGTGTCTACAATGAGCAGTTCTTC. This chain connects TRBV2 to TRBJ2-1; D gene ambiguous. The germline gives CDR1 SNHLY, CDR2 FYNNEI. V lost 7 bases and J lost 3, with 19 bases in between. The CDR3 is 16 amino acids. Looking up the rest from reference TRBV2 and TRBJ2-1 gives the full variable domain: EPEVTQTPSHQVTQMGQEVILRCVPISNHLYFYWYRQILGQKVEFLVSFYNNEISEKSEIFDDQFSVERPDGSNFTLKIRSTKLEDSAMYFCASTLDSASVYNEQFFGPGTRLTVL.

The J gene is TRBJ1-1, the V gene TRBV15; D unresolved. In germline, CDR1 is LNHNV, CDR2 YYDKDF (reference sequence). V lost 6 bases and J 3 bases, leaving 11 bases between the germline ends. CDR3 length equals 13 residues. CDR3 sequence (DNA): TGTGCCACCAGTATTGGCAGAGACACTGAAGCTTTCTTT. It is translated as CATSIGRDTEAFF.

This clonotype appeared many times. J is TRBJ1-1 and V is TRBV7-9, with 9 bases aligning to TRBD1. Trimming at V came to 3 bases and at J to 5 bases, leaving 10 bases not matched to a gene. The CDR3 has 16 amino acids. In germline, CDR1 is SEHNR, CDR2 FQNEAQ (reference sequence). The CDR3 loop is CASSFGTGRRKTEAFF. The CDR3 DNA reads TGTGCCAGCAGCTTCGGGACAGGGCGGAGAAAGACTGAAGCTTTCTTT.

This clonotype showed up just a few times. The rearrangement joins TRBV28 to TRBJ2-7; TRBD1 or TRBD2 may be the D gene (6 bases each). The CDR3 has 12 residues. Germline V gives CDR1 MDHEN, CDR2 SYDVKM. V gave up 7 bases and J gave up 7 bases, with 14 bases separating them. CDR3 protein: CASKMGAGEQYF. CDR3 in DNA: TGTGCCAGCAAGATGGGGGCGGGGGAGCAGTACTTC.

Ten or more counts support this clonotype. The J gene is TRBJ2-7, the V gene TRBV28; D is unresolved. Germline loops: CDR1 MDHEN, CDR2 SYDVKM. V lost 6 bases to trimming and J lost 4 bases, with 7 bases between them. The CDR3 extends over 11 amino acids. The CDR3 DNA follows: TGTGCCAGCAGGGGATGGTACGAGCAGTACTTC. Translating it yields CASRGWYEQYF.

This clonotype has ten or more counts. This chain's CDR3 is CASQPRSTDTQYF. The CDR3 DNA sequence: TGCGCCAGCCAACCGAGAAGCACAGATACGCAGTATTTT. The chain is built from TRBV5-1 and TRBJ2-3; unclear D gene. V was shortened by 7 bases and J by 0 bases, with 9 bases between the two germline ends. This CDR3 region has 13 residues. CDR1 and CDR2 (germline): SGHRS, YFSETQ.

This clonotype has a count of ten or more. The chain joins TRBV12-3 or TRBV12-4 to TRBJ2-5; D may be TRBD2 (5 bases). The CDR3 is 12 residues long. V lost 3 bases to trimming and J lost 14 bases, with 16 bases between them. The CDR3 DNA reads TGTGCCAGCAGTTTTGACTTGGGGAGAATATACTTC. This codes for CASSFDLGRIYF.

This clonotype showed up just a few times. In DNA, the CDR3 is TGTGCCAGCAGTTTCAGGGCGGTTGTTAACTATGGCTACACCTTC. Translated, it gives CASSFRAVVNYGYTF. The gene calls are TRBV6-2 or TRBV6-3 and TRBJ1-2; D is perhaps TRBD1 (5 bases). Between the trimmed V and J ends, which lost 4 bases and 1 base, there was a span of 13 bases. CDR3 length: 15 amino acids. Germline loops: CDR1 MNHEY, CDR2 SVGEGT.

This clonotype has a count of ten or more. The V call is TRBV18, the J call TRBJ1-1, with D uncertain. CDR1 is KGHSH, CDR2 LQKENI, per germline. The CDR3 is 12 residues long. The ends were cut back, 1 base at V and 8 bases at J, with 8 bases in the middle. Here the CDR3 DNA reads TGTGCCAGCTCACCACAACGAAACGAAGCTTTCTTT. It is translated as CASSPQRNEAFF.

Only a few counts were recorded for this clonotype. The chain carries TRBV9 and TRBJ1-2; D gene ambiguous. This CDR3 contains 14 residues. Germline V gene data show CDR1 as SGDLS and CDR2 as YYNGEE. Trimming took 1 base from V and 3 from J, leaving 10 bases between them. The CDR3 protein is CASSVSSRDYGYTF. The DNA for the CDR3 is TGTGCCAGCAGCGTATCGTCGCGCGACTATGGCTACACCTTC.

This clonotype was counted many times. The rearrangement joins TRBV18 to TRBJ2-3, with 7 bases identical to TRBD1. CDR3 length: 15 residues. Germline CDR1 and CDR2: KGHSH and LQKENI. V shed 6 bases and J 2 bases; nucleotides not matched to a gene: 8. DNA of the CDR3: TGTGCCAGCTCCCCCGGGACAGTTACCACAGATACGCAGTATTTT. This codes for CASSPGTVTTDTQYF. Full variable domain (missing parts from reference TRBV18 and TRBJ2-3): NAGVMQNPRHLVRRRGQEARLRCSPMKGHSHVYWYRQLPEEGLKFMVYLQKENIIDESGMPKERFSAEFPKEGPSILRIQQVVRGDSAAYFCASSPGTVTTDTQYFGPGTRLTVL.

The V and J genes are TRBV5-6 and TRBJ2-1, with TRBD1 matching 9 bases. CDR1 is SGHDT and CDR2 is YYEEEE in the germline V gene. The CDR3 contains 15 residues. With V trimmed by 2 bases and J by 7 bases, 7 bases remained unmatched. For the CDR3, the DNA is TGTGCCAGCAGCTTACGAGACAGGGGGAATAATGAGCAGTTCTTC. Amino acids: CASSLRDRGNNEQFF.

In its sample, this clonotype was seen a few times. The J gene is TRBJ1-4, the V gene TRBV9; TRBD1 aligns across 8 bases. Germline V gene lookup returns CDR1 SGDLS and CDR2 YYNGEE. The J segment lost 4 bases and the V segment lost 3 bases, leaving 5 bases of the junction unmatched. This CDR3 is built from 15 residues. CDR3 sequence reads: CASSATGGLNEKLFF. The CDR3, as DNA: TGTGCCAGCAGCGCAACAGGGGGGCTTAATGAAAAACTGTTTTTT.

The J gene is TRBJ2-7, the V gene TRBV20-1; D gene unclear. This CDR3 has 12 amino acids. Germline V gene lookup returns CDR1 DFQATT and CDR2 SNEGSKA (reference sequence). With 1 base removed from V and 3 bases from J, the gap between germline ends came to 7 bases. CDR3 DNA sequence: TGCAGTGCTAGAGGAGAAAGCTACGAGCAGTACTTC. Protein product: CSARGESYEQYF.

This clonotype appeared a few times. V is TRBV7-8 and J is TRBJ2-1; 7 positions agree with TRBD2. CDR1 is SGHVS and CDR2 is FQNEAQ in the germline V gene. The CDR3 consists of 18 residues. The V gene end was trimmed by 5 bases and the J gene end by 2 bases; junction bases not matched to a gene: 15. The CDR3 region is CASSTRTNSLAAYNEQFF. CDR3 coding DNA: TGTGCCAGCAGCACACGGACTAACTCCCTAGCGGCCTACAATGAGCAGTTCTTC.

The chain joins TRBV9 to TRBJ2-7, with D possibly called TRBD1 or TRBD2 (5 bases each). CDR1 and CDR2 from the germline V gene are SGDLS and YYNGEE. This CDR3 comprises 13 residues. Trimming shortened V by 4 bases and J by 3 bases, and 11 bases separated the two germline ends. CDR3 coding DNA: TGTGCCAGCAGCAGCCGGGACCGCTACGAGCAGTACTTC. It codes for CASSSRDRYEQYF.

The table lists this clonotype with a few counts. The chain has TRBV5-1 and TRBJ2-3; D unresolved. Germline CDR1 SGHRS, CDR2 YFSETQ. The germline V and J ends were trimmed by 2 bases and 0 bases, with 10 bases remaining between them. The CDR3 length is 15 residues. DNA for the CDR3: TGCGCCAGCAGCTTTATTAATCCTAGCACAGATACGCAGTATTTT. Residues: CASSFINPSTDTQYF.

This clonotype was observed a few times. The chain uses TRBV27 and TRBJ2-1; TRBD2 agrees at 14 bases. The trim removed 4 bases at V and 9 bases at J, leaving 5 bases unmatched. The CDR3 length is 15 residues. Germline V gene sequence: CDR1 MNHEY, CDR2 SMNVEV (reference sequence). The CDR3 DNA sequence: TGTGCCAGCAGTTCGGGACTAGCGGGAGTCGGTGAGCAGTTCTTC. Translated: CASSSGLAGVGEQFF.

This clonotype was observed at least ten times. The CDR3 loop reads CASSPPLAGVGTQYF. The CDR3 DNA follows: TGTGCCAGCAGTCCCCCTCTAGCGGGAGTCGGTACGCAGTATTTT. The chain couples TRBV28 to TRBJ2-3, with 10 bases lining up with TRBD2. The CDR3 loop spans 15 amino acids. CDR1 is MDHEN and CDR2 is SYDVKM in the germline V gene. V dropped 5 bases and J dropped 8; count of bases not matched to a gene: 10.

The chain uses TRBV20-1 and TRBJ2-1; tentative D call: TRBD1 (5 bases). Trimming stripped 3 bases from V and 2 bases from J, with 8 bases between. The germline V gene encodes CDR1 DFQATT and CDR2 SNEGSKA (reference sequence). The CDR3 has 13 amino acids. The DNA of the CDR3 is TGCAGTGCTAGCTCCAGGGCCTACAATGAGCAGTTCTTC. It translates to CSASSRAYNEQFF.

The chain recombines TRBV7-9 with TRBJ2-2; TRBD1 matches 7 bases. The CDR3 is made up of 17 amino acids. With V trimmed by 7 bases and J by 1 base, 12 bases remained unmatched. Germline values: CDR1 SEHNR, CDR2 FQNEAQ (reference sequence). Here the CDR3 reads CASTEGIRTGNTGELFF. The CDR3 nucleotides read TGTGCCAGCACAGAGGGGATACGGACAGGGAACACCGGGGAGCTGTTTTTT.

The CDR3 loop reads CASRLESYGGYTF. CDR3 in DNA: TGTGCCAGCCGCCTCGAAAGCTATGGTGGCTACACCTTC. V gene TRBV6-1 combines with J gene TRBJ1-2, with unresolved D. V lost 8 bases and J lost 7, with 17 bases in between. The CDR3 length is 13 residues. Germline V CDR1 and CDR2: MNHNS, SASEGT.